These 15 T cell receptor beta chains share one sample of origin, sequenced in a study of CD8+ T cells in alopecia areata. Pooled cutaneous lymph node cells were sorted using CD4, CD8alpha, NKG2D, NKG2ACE and other markers. As the sequencing template, cDNA was produced by extracting RNA and reverse transcribing it. Profiling relied on immunoSEQ multiplex PCR, and the TCRdb table lists in-frame clones only, not all of them. Recorded here are approximately 280,000 clones, none singletons. Sequenced: CD4+ T cells sorted from a lymph node. The receptors were sampled from a C3H/HeJ mouse with alopecia areata. For the strain, the MHC haplotype given is H2-k.

The table lists this clone with a few counts. These gene names are mouse names. The read falls 4 residues short of the CDR3 end, and the missing part is taken from the germline J gene. At the DNA level, this CDR3 is encoded by other sequences in the same sample as well. The genes are TRBV19 and TRBJ2-1; D is unresolved. Germline V gene data show CDR1 as FNHDT and CDR2 as SITEND (reference sequence). Trimming removed 2 bases from V and 1 base from J, with 4 bases in between. The CDR3 is made up of 13 amino acids. Incomplete CDR3 DNA: TGTGCCAGCAGTATCCAAAACTATGCT. Translating gives CASSIQNYA. The whole CDR3 protein reads CASSIQNYAEQFF.

This clone was detected a few times. Gene names are mouse gene names. From the germline J gene comes the end of the CDR3, since the read stops 4 residues before it. The rearrangement links TRBV13-3 to TRBJ1-1; D is perhaps TRBD1 (6 bases). Trimming removed 5 bases at V and 4 bases at J, with 12 bases between. CDR3 length: 13 residues. Germline V gene data show CDR1 as NNHDY and CDR2 as SYVADS. Partial CDR3 DNA: TGTGCCAGCAGACCCCAGGGGCGCACA. It translates to CASRPQGRT. The whole CDR3 protein is CASRPQGRTEVFF.

Note on this clone: The gene names given are mouse names. The read stops 4 residues short of the end of the CDR3; the missing end is completed from the germline J gene. V is TRBV17 and J is TRBJ2-1; 7 nucleotides match TRBD2. This CDR3 has 14 residues. Trimming removed 3 bases from V and 5 bases from J; junction bases left unmatched: 4. CDR1 is MNHDT, CDR2 YYDKIL, per germline. CDR3 protein: CASSRGGLDAEQFF. Partial CDR3 DNA: TGTGCTAGCAGTAGGGGGGGGTTGGATGCT.

Of note for this clone: Gene names and germline match the mouse. The read falls 4 residues short of the CDR3 end, and the missing part is taken from the germline J gene. The rearrangement links TRBV14 to TRBJ2-5; the match to TRBD1 covers 9 bases. Germline V gives CDR1 SGHDT, CDR2 FRDEAV. The CDR3 has 15 residues. The CDR3 bases that were read are TGTGCCAGCAGCCCTGGGACAGGGAGGAAAGAC. It encodes CASSPGTGRKD. The complete CDR3 protein is CASSPGTGRKDTQYF.

This clone was seen more than once but under ten times. Gene names are the mouse ones. The DNA ends 4 residues before the CDR3 does, and the rest of the CDR3 is filled in from the germline J gene. Within the sample, other DNA sequences also encode this same CDR3. The chain uses TRBV13-3 and TRBJ1-2; 7 bases match TRBD1. The V gene end was trimmed by 3 bases and the J gene end by 0 bases; junction bases not matched to a gene: 2. This CDR3 has 14 amino acids. Germline V gives CDR1 NNHDY, CDR2 SYVADS. Here the CDR3 reads CASSAGTANSDYTF. The part of the CDR3 DNA that was read is TGTGCCAGCAGTGCTGGGACAGCAAACTCC.

This clone was observed a few times. Any gene name here is a mouse gene name. The DNA ends 4 residues before the CDR3 does, and the rest of the CDR3 is filled in from the germline J gene. The chain uses TRBV5 and TRBJ2-5, with 9 bases fitting TRBD2. The germline V gene has CDR1 LGHNA and CDR2 YNLKQL (reference sequence). V lost 1 base and J lost 1; bases outside the gene matches: 3. The CDR3 consists of 16 residues. CDR3 DNA, as far as it was read: TGTGCCAGCAGCCAAGCCAGACTGGGGGACCAAGAC. Protein product: CASSQARLGDQD. The complete CDR3 sequence is CASSQARLGDQDTQYF.

The table lists this clone with many counts. Genes and germline are mouse. The observed sequence ends 4 residues before the CDR3 terminus, with the missing tail filled in from the germline J gene. The same CDR3 is also encoded by other DNA sequences in this sample. The gene calls are TRBV5 and TRBJ2-1, with D tentatively TRBD1 (6 bases). Germline V gene lookup returns CDR1 LGHNA and CDR2 YNLKQL (reference sequence). V was trimmed by 2 bases and J by 1 base, leaving 6 bases between them. The CDR3 totals 14 residues. CDR3 DNA, as far as it was read: TGTGCCAGCAGCCAAACAGGGAACTATGCT. This sequence encodes CASSQTGNYA. The whole CDR3 reads CASSQTGNYAEQFF.

Regarding this clone: Mouse germline and gene names are used. With the read ending 4 residues before the CDR3 end, the germline J gene is used to fill in that end. The chain couples TRBV19 to TRBJ2-2; TRBD1 is a possible D gene (5 bases). Germline CDR1 is FNHDT and CDR2 is SITEND (reference sequence). V was shortened by 2 bases and J by 5 bases, with 10 bases between the two germline ends. The CDR3 consists of 14 residues. The CDR3 spells CASSMREGTGQLYF. CDR3 DNA, as far as it was read: TGTGCCAGCAGTATGCGGGAGGGGACCGGG. The full variable domain, with the rest looked up from reference TRBV19 and TRBJ2-2, is GGIITQTPKFLIGQEGQKLTLKCQQNFNHDTMYWYRQDSGKGLRLIYYSITENDLQKGDLSEGYDASREKKSSFSLTVTSAQKNEMAVFLCASSMREGTGQLYFGEGSKLTVL.

About this clone itself: The gene names given are mouse names. The missing CDR3 end, 4 residues past where the read stops, is filled in from the germline J gene. The chain employs TRBV31 and TRBJ2-7; TRBD2 agrees at 11 bases. Germline-derived CDR1 and CDR2 are GKSSPN and SITVG. Trimming cost V 4 bases and J 3 bases; bases outside gene matches: 2. The CDR3 spans 13 residues. Incomplete CDR3 DNA: TGTGCCTGGAAGGACTGGGGGGTCTAT. As protein: CAWKDWGVY. The whole CDR3 protein is CAWKDWGVYEQYF.

Concerning this clone itself: Any gene name here is a mouse gene name. The CDR3 end lies 4 residues beyond the end of the read and is filled in from the germline J gene. The chain employs TRBV19 and TRBJ1-2; TRBD1 aligns across 8 bases. Germline V gene data show CDR1 as FNHDT and CDR2 as SITEND (reference sequence). The CDR3 consists of 15 residues. J gave up 4 bases and V 5 bases, and 10 bases lay outside the gene matches. The CDR3 bases that were read are TGTGCCAGCAGCCTTCGACAGGGGAGAACCTCC. Its translation: CASSLRQGRTS. The complete CDR3 sequence is CASSLRQGRTSDYTF. Filled out from reference TRBV19 and TRBJ1-2, the complete variable domain reads GGIITQTPKFLIGQEGQKLTLKCQQNFNHDTMYWYRQDSGKGLRLIYYSITENDLQKGDLSEGYDASREKKSSFSLTVTSAQKNEMAVFLCASSLRQGRTSDYTFGSGTRLLVI.

This clone was detected a few times. The gene names given are mouse names. The CDR3 extends 4 residues past the end of the read, so its final part is completed from the germline J gene. J is TRBJ2-7 and V is TRBV5; the match to TRBD1 covers 11 bases. The V gene's germline CDR1 is LGHNA and CDR2 YNLKQL (reference sequence). V was clipped by 4 bases and J by 0 bases; unmatched bases: 2. This CDR3 is built from 15 residues. The CDR3 reads CASSRDRGSSYEQYF. Partial CDR3 DNA: TGTGCCAGCAGCCGGGACAGGGGGAGCTCCTAT.

Concerning this clone itself: Genes and germline are mouse. The CDR3 is cut off 4 residues early in the read; its end comes from the germline J gene. This chain links TRBV13-3 with TRBJ2-2; D is ambiguous. Trimming took 2 bases from V and 1 from J, leaving 6 bases between them. This CDR3 is 14 amino acids long. Germline CDR1 NNHDY, CDR2 SYVADS. The DNA read from the CDR3 is TGTGCCAGCAGTGACCCAGTAAACACCGGG. Its translation is CASSDPVNTG. The entire CDR3 is CASSDPVNTGQLYF.

In regard to this clone: Gene and germline names: mouse. The sequenced fragment ends 4 residues before the CDR3 boundary, so the rest is inferred from the germline J gene. The chain is built from TRBV13-1 and TRBJ2-2, with 9 nucleotides matching TRBD2. V lost 1 base and J lost 6; bases outside the gene matches: 1. This CDR3 comprises 14 residues. Germline V lookup: CDR1 NSHNY, CDR2 SYGAGN. The sequenced CDR3 bases are TGTGCCAGCAGTGATCCTGGGGGGGCCGGG. This codes for CASSDPGGAG. The full CDR3 is CASSDPGGAGQLYF.

The table lists this clone with a few counts. Gene names follow the mouse nomenclature. The CDR3 goes on 4 residues after the read ends, and that part is filled in from the germline J gene. The chain recombines TRBV1 with TRBJ2-1, with 11 bases identical to TRBD2. In germline, CDR1 is NSQYPW, CDR2 LRSPGD (reference sequence). This CDR3 is 15 amino acids long. J was trimmed by 3 bases and V by 4 bases; bases with no gene match: 2. CDR3 amino acids: CTCSGTGGLYAEQFF. CDR3 DNA, as far as it was read: TGCACCTGCAGTGGGACTGGGGGGCTCTATGCT.

As regards this clone: Gene names are the mouse ones. The read comes to an end 4 residues before the CDR3 does, leaving the germline J gene to fill in the end. The same CDR3 arises from other DNA sequences in this sample as well. This chain uses TRBV19 with TRBJ2-2, with 8 bases matching TRBD1. Germline V gene sequence: CDR1 FNHDT, CDR2 SITEND (reference sequence). The V gene end was trimmed by 3 bases and the J gene end by 0 bases; junction bases not matched to a gene: 1. This CDR3 comprises 15 residues. CDR3 sequence: CASSTGQANTGQLYF. CDR3 DNA, as far as it was read: TGTGCCAGCAGTACGGGACAGGCAAACACCGGG.